This entry describes one T cell receptor beta chain. Its matching antigen is unknown. Relative to the germline gene, one junction end is altered; a read error may explain this. This sample's RNA came from whole unsorted tissue. The normal lung tissue was taken more than 3 cm from the tumor edge. Donors were chemotherapy-naive, newly diagnosed lung cancer surgical patients in China, August–late 2014. This entry belongs to a study of tumor and adjacent non-tumor tissue in lung cancer. The wider study: On average, productive TCRbeta reads reached roughly 3.9 million per sample. General study findings and limits: Compared with tumor, normal lung showed significantly lower TCR diversity. Normal lung showed higher cumulative top 100 clone frequency than tumor.

The library came from three nested PCR rounds adapted from ARM-PCR protocols. TCRdb called the multiplex PCR reads again in MiXCR, with one record for every CDR3 protein. The repertoire includes some 100,000 distinct CDR3 sequences, 75% to 90% of them detected once, and around 30% sits in the top ten. This CDR3 has 11 amino acids. From germline, CDR1 is MNHEY and CDR2 SVGEGT. The specimen was distant non-tumor lung tissue. V gene TRBV6-2 or TRBV6-3 combines with J gene TRBJ1-1, with D hard to call. The receptor was isolated from a man between 60 and 75 years old with small cell lung cancer. CDR3 bases: TGTACCAGCAGTTATACCACTGAAGCTCTCTTT. It yields the protein CTSSYTTEALF.